This T cell receptor (delta chain) was found in a study of gamma delta lymphoproliferative disorders and STAT genes (dated by TCRdb to the late 2010s). In terms of the full investigation: The LymphoTrack Dx TCRG Assay was used to build gamma-chain libraries from a minimum of 50 ng of genomic DNA. Since no corresponding Invivoscribe delta assay was available, delta-chain libraries were prepared following the standard operating procedure of the EuroClonality-NGS working group. Within a larger immunophenotypic and STAT-mutation study, TCR gamma and delta CDR3 repertoires were profiled by deep sequencing in Tgammadelta lymphoproliferative disease patients and healthy controls. To confirm results, a couple of gamma-chain samples and every delta-chain sample were sequenced twice. Study-wide conclusions, independent of this receptor: The authors pointed out that NGS specificity may be lower at low frequencies, so whether leukemic clones are public or private needs to be confirmed. Almost every major gamma and delta clonotype found in patients was public, meaning shared with at least one healthy donor, with just a couple of gamma clonotypes being private to disease. T cells in controls likely covered a range of maturation stages, whereas leukemic cells were skewed toward terminal effectors, which could potentially limit comparisons between patients and controls. In whole-repertoire clustering, patient gamma repertoires grouped separately from healthy controls, whereas delta repertoires showed no separation between groups.

Both library methods used multiplex PCR with primers targeting conserved V and J regions of the TCR genes. The amplicons were purified, pooled and then sequenced on an Illumina MiSeq platform. Per the authors' processing: V(D)J alignment, clonotype assembly and translation were performed with MiXCR, whereas functionality assessment and CDR3 repertoire analyses were performed with VDJtools. CDR3 followed the IMGT definition, and analyses included only productive sequences that used functional genes, leaving out ORF genes and pseudogenes. A custom Python script was used to look across all patients and controls for identical amino acid CDR3s belonging to major clonotypes, meaning those with a frequency of >=5%. A one-sided non-parametric Wilcoxon test was used to compare clonotype frequencies between patients and controls. Clone calls in TCRdb were regenerated from the public reads with CATT, after which identical DNA sequences shared one row. V and J calls and clone size were set by TCRdb, not the authors. The sample table contains about 1,600 delta-chain clones; only one count was recorded for roughly 1.2% of them. Around 50% of the sample rests with the top ten.

This clone was seen only a few times. Its antigen is still unknown. TCRdb lists the protein of a much larger clone for this DNA, which differs at residue 18, so this is likely a read error; the protein given here is translated from the DNA itself. The CDR1 and CDR2 encoded by the germline V gene are TSWWSYY and QGS. From the cysteine up to the phenylalanine, the CDR3 has a length of 22 residues. The retained sequence is limited to the CDR3, 66 bases, with the frame set at the first base. Genomic DNA from peripheral blood mononuclear cells isolated from patients and controls was used for TCR sequencing. The control group consisted of about 23 healthy adult blood donors (median age about 63 years; approximately twelve males and around eleven females) who were matched to the patients for age and sex.

The sequence was collected from a human donor in good health. This receptor chain uses TRDV1 and TRDJ1; 10 matching bases give a weak D call of TRDD3. Sequenced input: blood. The CDR3 loop reads CALGERAFLRRYWGIYTNKLIF. The DNA sequence is as follows: TGTGCTCTTGGGGAACGTGCCTTCCTACGCCGCTACTGGGGGATTTACACCAATAAACTCATCTTT.